This is a list of T cell receptor beta chains from one sample in a study of blood T cell repertoires in COVID-19. TCRdb keeps only in-frame clones here, not all; method: immunoSEQ multiplex PCR. The data show about 430,000 clones, with around nine tenths seen just once and less than 1.5% held by the top ten. The sample taken for sequencing was PBMCs or T cells enriched from blood (not recorded which). The receptor source for this set is a woman under 30 who had been exposed to COVID-19. Both conserved end residues are part of each CDR3. D genes are given only for firm matches. For some rows the clone size is stated as once, few or many, or as a class when expanded; others skip it.

clone size,CDR3 length,D gene,V gene,J gene,CDR3 protein,CDR3 DNA
.,16,TRBD1,TRBV4-2,TRBJ1-5,CASSQETGGVNQPQHF,TGTGCCAGCAGCCAAGAGACAGGGGGCGTCAATCAGCCCCAGCATTTT
.,16,.,TRBV11-3,TRBJ1-4,CASSSSRRVTNEKLFF,TGTGCCAGCAGCTCATCCAGGAGGGTAACTAATGAAAAACTGTTTTTT
.,16,TRBD2,TRBV11-1,TRBJ2-1,CASSFTLLAGDNEQFF,TGTGCCAGCAGCTTTACTCTCTTAGCGGGGGACAATGAGCAGTTCTTC
.,13,.,TRBV27,TRBJ1-2,CASSRGTSYGYTF,TGTGCCAGCAGTCGCGGGACTTCCTATGGCTACACCTTC
.,13,.,TRBV28,TRBJ2-3,CASSLDSTDTQYF,TGTGCCAGCAGTCTTGACTCCACAGATACGCAGTATTTT
.,13,.,TRBV5-6,TRBJ1-1,CASTPYLNTEAFF,TGTGCCAGCACCCCCTATCTAAACACTGAAGCTTTCTTT
.,17,TRBD2,TRBV19,TRBJ2-3,CARIITTAGGHTDTQYF,TGTGCCAGGATAATCACGACAGCGGGGGGACACACAGATACGCAGTATTTT
.,15,.,TRBV28,TRBJ2-5,CASSGDLGDQETQYF,TGTGCCAGCAGTGGGGACTTAGGGGACCAAGAGACCCAGTACTTC
.,17,.,TRBV10-3,TRBJ2-3,CAISESPGTDSADTQYF,TGTGCCATCAGTGAGTCTCCCGGAACAGACAGCGCAGATACGCAGTATTTT
.,15,TRBD1,TRBV6-5,TRBJ2-6,CASEPTGTGDNVLTF,TGTGCCAGCGAGCCGACCGGGACAGGGGACAACGTCCTGACTTTC
.,13,.,TRBV4-3,TRBJ1-1,CASSQVAAGEAFF,TGCGCCAGCAGCCAAGTGGCCGCGGGTGAAGCTTTCTTT
.,14,.,TRBV7-6,TRBJ2-7,CASSLAGNSYEQYF,TGTGCCAGCAGCTTGGCAGGAAACTCCTACGAGCAGTACTTC
.,18,.,TRBV4-3,TRBJ1-6,CASSQEAAGLSYNSPLHF,TGCGCCAGCAGCCAAGAGGCGGCAGGGCTCTCCTATAATTCACCCCTCCACTTT
.,16,TRBD2,TRBV5-1,TRBJ2-2,CASSLSTSGRAGELFF,TGCGCCAGCAGCTTATCAACTAGCGGGAGGGCCGGGGAGCTGTTTTTT
.,15,TRBD1,TRBV11-2,TRBJ1-2,CASSLTDRVLYGYTF,TGTGCCAGCAGCTTAACGGACAGGGTCCTCTATGGCTACACCTTC
.,14,.,TRBV6-5,TRBJ2-7,CASSNTGAGGEQYF,TGTGCCAGCAGTAACACAGGGGCGGGAGGCGAGCAGTACTTC
.,16,.,TRBV6-5,TRBJ1-6,CASSYEVRSYNSPLHF,TGTGCCAGCAGTTACGAGGTCCGCTCCTATAATTCACCCCTCCACTTT
.,14,.,TRBV28,TRBJ2-7,CASSPRTELREQYF,TGTGCCAGCAGTCCCCGGACAGAGCTTAGAGAGCAGTACTTC
.,13,TRBD1,TRBV19,TRBJ2-7,CASSKYRGGEQYF,TGTGCCAGTAGTAAATACAGGGGTGGCGAGCAGTACTTC
.,15,TRBD2,TRBV7-9,TRBJ2-1,CASSLGPGGGGEQFF,TGTGCCAGCAGCTTAGGCCCGGGAGGCGGGGGTGAGCAGTTCTTC
.,17,TRBD2,TRBV25-1,TRBJ2-7,CASRETGTSGRVGEQYF,TGTGCCAGCAGGGAAACCGGGACTAGCGGGAGGGTTGGCGAGCAGTACTTC
.,16,TRBD1,TRBV5-4,TRBJ1-1,CASSLAGQGQRTEAFF,TGTGCCAGCAGCTTGGCCGGACAGGGTCAACGCACTGAAGCTTTCTTT
.,18,.,TRBV15,TRBJ1-2,CATSPKGHSALFDGGYTF,TGTGCCACCAGCCCGAAGGGGCATTCTGCCCTTTTTGATGGTGGCTACACCTTC
.,19,TRBD2,TRBV4-3,TRBJ2-1,CASSQESRTSGGASNEQFF,TGCGCCAGCAGCCAAGAATCCAGGACTAGCGGGGGGGCTTCCAATGAGCAGTTCTTC
once,15,TRBD2,TRBV10-3,TRBJ2-1,CAISETGTSSNEQFF,TGTGCCATCAGTGAAACCGGGACTAGCTCCAATGAGCAGTTCTTC
.,15,TRBD1,TRBV4-3,TRBJ2-7,CASSQETGYSYEQYF,TGCGCCAGCAGCCAAGAGACAGGGTACTCCTACGAGCAGTACTTC
once,18,TRBD2,TRBV18,TRBJ2-1,CASSPPGLAGGRYNEQFF,TGTGCCAGCTCACCACCGGGACTAGCGGGAGGCCGCTACAATGAGCAGTTCTTC
once,16,.,TRBV4-1,TRBJ2-5,CASSLLGLTYQETQYF,TGCGCCAGCAGCCTCCTGGGACTGACGTACCAAGAGACCCAGTACTTC
.,14,TRBD1,TRBV23-1,TRBJ2-2,CASKTGGWAGELFF,TGCGCCAGTAAGACAGGGGGCTGGGCCGGGGAGCTGTTTTTT
.,15,TRBD2,TRBV28,TRBJ2-1,CATGTSGRAFFEQFF,TGTGCCACTGGGACTAGCGGGAGGGCCTTCTTTGAGCAGTTCTTC
.,16,.,TRBV7-2,TRBJ2-1,CASSLRGALVYNEQFF,TGTGCCAGCAGCCTCCGGGGGGCCTTAGTCTACAATGAGCAGTTCTTC
.,16,.,TRBV9,TRBJ2-1,CASSVLSSATYNEQFF,TGTGCCAGCAGCGTTTTGTCTAGCGCCACTTACAATGAGCAGTTCTTC
.,17,.,TRBV18,TRBJ2-2,CASSPPRAGAGAGELFF,TGTGCCAGCTCACCACCTCGCGCGGGCGCTGGGGCCGGGGAGCTGTTTTTT
.,14,.,TRBV14,TRBJ1-1,CASSHPSLNTEAFF,TGTGCCAGCAGCCATCCTTCCTTGAACACTGAAGCTTTCTTT
once,22,TRBD2,TRBV9,TRBJ2-2,CASSGDHSPGLAGGLGTGELFF,TGTGCCAGCAGCGGAGATCACAGTCCAGGACTAGCGGGGGGGCTTGGCACCGGGGAGCTGTTTTTT
.,13,TRBD1,TRBV7-8,TRBJ1-1,CASSLNRGSVAFF,TGTGCCAGCAGCTTAAACAGGGGGAGTGTGGCTTTCTTT
.,13,.,TRBV18,TRBJ2-7,CASSPLGGNEQYF,TGTGCCAGCTCACCACTTGGAGGCAACGAGCAGTACTTC
.,15,TRBD1,TRBV3-1/TRBV3-2,TRBJ2-3,CASSLNPRTGPTQYF,TGTGCCAGCAGTCTAAACCCTCGGACAGGCCCTACGCAGTATTTT
.,14,.,TRBV18,TRBJ1-2,CASSPYTGMDGYTF,TGTGCCAGCTCACCCTATACGGGGATGGATGGCTACACCTTC
.,16,TRBD2,TRBV7-9,TRBJ2-1,CASRGGLAGNYNEQFF,TGTGCCAGCCGCGGGGGACTAGCGGGGAATTACAATGAGCAGTTCTTC
.,11,.,TRBV24-1,TRBJ2-1,CATSALHEQFF,TGTGCCACCAGTGCCCTCCATGAGCAGTTCTTC
.,18,TRBD1,TRBV7-8,TRBJ1-1,CASSLVLGPGGGGTEAFF,TGTGCCAGCAGCTTAGTATTAGGGCCAGGGGGCGGAGGCACTGAAGCTTTCTTT
.,14,.,TRBV2,TRBJ1-1,CASNTGSLYTEAFF,TGTGCCAGCAATACAGGATCACTTTACACTGAAGCTTTCTTT
.,15,TRBD1,TRBV27,TRBJ2-7,CASSQVTGEEYEQYF,TGTGCCAGCAGTCAAGTGACAGGGGAGGAGTACGAGCAGTACTTC